This is a list of T cell receptor beta chains from one sample in a study of Graves' ophthalmopathy and Graves' hyperthyroidism. TCRdb reprocessed the multiplex PCR reads via MiXCR and lists one record per CDR3 protein. There are hundreds of thousands of distinct CDR3 sequences in the sample; around 50% occur only once, and around half lies in the top ten. Sample: peripheral blood. The receptors derive from an adult man with Graves' ophthalmopathy. Each CDR3 is given with its conserved first and last residue. The D gene is left open where the match is weak. Clone size is given for some rows only: seen once, a few or many times, or a class if the clone is expanded.

>TRBV25-1|TRBJ2-7|TRBD2|-
CASSGFGGESYEQYF
TGTGCCAGCAGTGGGTTTGGGGGGGAGTCCTACGAGCAGTACTTC
>TRBV10-3|TRBJ1-5|TRBD1|-
CASSERTGSNQPQHF
TGTGCCAGCAGTGAAAGGACAGGTAGCAATCAGCCCCAGCATTTT
>TRBV19|TRBJ1-1|-|-
CASSTPPGRGNTEAFF
TGTGCCAGTAGTACCCCCCCCGGCAGGGGAAACACTGAAGCTTTCTTT
>TRBV2|TRBJ1-3|-|once
CASSEGGSSGNTIYF
TGTGCCAGCAGTGAAGGTGGAAGCTCTGGAAACACCATATATTTT
>TRBV7-9|TRBJ2-7|-|few
CASSPGGAEYF
TGTGCCAGCAGCCCAGGAGGGGCAGAGTACTTC
>TRBV7-9|TRBJ1-1|-|-
CASSSVVAFF
TGTGCCAGCAGCTCCGTTGTGGCTTTCTTT
>TRBV29-1|TRBJ2-7|-|few
CSVADGTYEQYF
TGCAGCGTCGCCGACGGTACCTACGAGCAGTACTTC
>TRBV12-3/TRBV12-4|TRBJ1-4|-|-
CASSFIQGMDEKLFF
TGTGCCAGCAGTTTTATTCAGGGGATGGACGAAAAACTGTTTTTT
>TRBV15|TRBJ2-2|-|-
CATTLTANTGELFF
TGTGCCACCACCCTGACAGCTAACACCGGGGAGCTGTTTTTT
>TRBV9|TRBJ2-5|-|few
CASSVDPRGGETQYF
TGTGCCAGCAGCGTAGACCCTAGAGGAGGAGAGACCCAGTACTTC
>TRBV5-8|TRBJ1-4|-|few
CASSLGGIREKLFF
TGTGCCAGCAGCTTAGGGGGGATTCGGGAAAAACTGTTTTTT
>TRBV20-1|TRBJ2-7|TRBD1|-
CSARSGTDYEQYF
TGCAGTGCTAGATCCGGGACAGACTACGAGCAGTACTTC
>TRBV15|TRBJ2-5|-|-
CATSSIRDNQETQYF
TGTGCCACCAGCAGTATTCGGGACAATCAAGAGACCCAGTACTTC
>TRBV6-1|TRBJ1-3|-|-
CASSEVQNTIYF
TGTGCCAGCAGTGAAGTCCAGAACACCATATATTTT
>TRBV7-3|TRBJ2-6|-|-
CASSLRDTSEAF
TGTGCCAGCAGCCTGCGGGACACGTCTGAAGCTTTC
>TRBV19|TRBJ1-2|-|few
CASSGSGRESDYGYTF
TGTGCCAGTAGTGGGTCCGGCAGGGAGTCTGACTATGGCTACACCTTC
>TRBV4-3|TRBJ2-5|TRBD2|-
CASSQYYSGGLQETQYF
TGCGCCAGCAGCCAGTACTATAGCGGGGGCCTCCAAGAGACCCAGTACTTC
>TRBV5-1|TRBJ1-1|TRBD1|few
CASSSLPSGTGMGFEAFF
TGCGCCAGCAGCTCGCTCCCTTCTGGGACAGGGATGGGGTTTGAAGCTTTCTTT
>TRBV20-1|TRBJ2-1|-|-
CSASPGALNNEQFF
TGCAGTGCTAGTCCGGGGGCGCTTAACAATGAGCAGTTCTTC
>TRBV20-1|TRBJ2-2|TRBD2|few
CSASSGPGSAGELFF
TGCAGTGCTTCTAGCGGACCCGGGTCGGCCGGGGAGCTGTTTTTT
>TRBV19|TRBJ1-5|TRBD1|-
CASSMETGEYQPQHF
TGTGCCAGTAGTATGGAGACAGGGGAATATCAGCCCCAGCATTTT
>TRBV12-3/TRBV12-4|TRBJ2-2|-|-
CASSSMPGSSGELFF
TGTGCCAGCAGTTCCATGCCAGGGTCCAGCGGGGAGCTGTTTTTT